The 16 T cell receptor beta chains given below trace back to one sample, sequenced in a study of T cell responses to AZD1222 COVID-19 vaccine. Only in-frame clones appear in the TCRdb table, and some are missing; sequencing was by immunoSEQ multiplex PCR. In the table there are roughly 160,000 clones, about 90% of which are singletons. The sequencing used peripheral blood, collected 28 days after the second AZD1222 dose. The receptors were gathered from an adult who received the AZD1222 COVID-19 vaccine.

A single count supports this clone. Here the CDR3 reads CASSLAEGSSGGYTF. The CDR3 DNA sequence: TGTGCCAGCAGCTTGGCCGAGGGATCTTCCGGTGGCTACACCTTC. The genes are TRBV5-4 and TRBJ1-2, with D unclear. Trimming removed 0 bases from V and 7 bases from J, with 16 bases in between. There are 15 residues in the CDR3. Germline assignment: CDR1 SGHNT and CDR2 YYREEE (reference sequence).

The chain is built from TRBV30 and TRBJ2-1, with 9 bases matching TRBD1. The J segment lost 1 base and the V segment lost 4 bases, leaving 5 bases of the junction unmatched. The CDR3 length is 15 residues. Germline V gene sequence: CDR1 GTSNPN, CDR2 SVGIG (reference sequence). CDR3 loop: CAWNTGTGSYNEQFF. CDR3 sequence (DNA): TGTGCCTGGAATACCGGGACAGGGTCCTACAATGAGCAGTTCTTC.

The chain carries TRBV4-1 and TRBJ1-2; D uncertain. Per germline, CDR1 MGHRA and CDR2 YSYEKL. V lost 1 base, J lost 2 bases, and 8 bases lay in between. The CDR3 contains 14 residues. The CDR3 bases are TGCGCCAGCAGCCAAGTTACCAGGAACTATGGCTACACCTTC. Protein product: CASSQVTRNYGYTF.

The rearrangement joins TRBV2 to TRBJ2-3; D is perhaps TRBD2 (6 bases). This CDR3 spans 14 amino acids. Trimming took off 5 bases at V and 4 bases at J, with 13 bases between the two ends. Germline V gene data show CDR1 as SNHLY and CDR2 as FYNNEI. CDR3 DNA sequence: TGTGCCAGCAGTCCGAGGAGGGGCGCAGATACGCAGTATTTT. Translating gives CASSPRRGADTQYF.

This chain connects TRBV27 to TRBJ2-7, with TRBD1 matching 9 bases. Germline V gene data show CDR1 as MNHEY and CDR2 as SMNVEV (reference sequence). The CDR3 loop spans 12 amino acids. The J segment lost 4 bases and the V segment lost 10 bases, leaving 5 bases of the junction unmatched. CDR3 in amino acids: CATRDRAYEQYF. The CDR3, as DNA: TGTGCCACCCGGGACAGGGCTTACGAGCAGTACTTC.

The chain uses TRBV14 and TRBJ1-1, with D hard to call. Germline V gives CDR1 SGHDN, CDR2 FVKESK. V gave up 3 bases and J gave up 4 bases, with 12 bases separating them. The CDR3 runs to 14 residues. In DNA, the CDR3 is TGTGCCAGCAGCCATCCCGATAGGGTCACTGAAGCTTTCTTT. As protein: CASSHPDRVTEAFF.

V gene TRBV7-9 combines with J gene TRBJ1-1; no firm D call. V was pared by 1 base and J by 7 bases, with 7 bases between. Germline lookup yields CDR1 SEHNR and CDR2 FQNEAQ (reference sequence). The CDR3 runs 12 residues. This CDR3 reads CASSLEAGEAFF. The CDR3 nucleotides read TGTGCCAGCAGCTTAGAAGCAGGTGAAGCTTTCTTT.

The J gene is TRBJ1-2, the V gene TRBV28, with TRBD1 matching 10 bases. The CDR3 consists of 17 residues. V was pared by 2 bases and J by 6 bases, with 12 bases of the junction left unmatched. Germline CDR1 is MDHEN and CDR2 is SYDVKM. This CDR3 reads CASSLATGGALANGYTF. The CDR3 bases are TGTGCCAGCAGTTTAGCGACAGGGGGCGCATTGGCGAATGGCTACACCTTC.

The chain combines TRBV2 with TRBJ1-2; D is possibly TRBD1 (6 bases). This CDR3 comprises 12 residues. With 7 bases removed from V and 3 bases from J, the gap between germline ends came to 9 bases. CDR1 is SNHLY and CDR2 is FYNNEI in the germline V gene. This CDR3 is CASTRQDYGYTF. The CDR3 DNA follows: TGTGCCAGCACGAGACAGGACTATGGCTACACCTTC. The variable domain in full, completed from reference TRBV2 and TRBJ1-2, reads EPEVTQTPSHQVTQMGQEVILRCVPISNHLYFYWYRQILGQKVEFLVSFYNNEISEKSEIFDDQFSVERPDGSNFTLKIRSTKLEDSAMYFCASTRQDYGYTFGSGTRLTVV.

In regard to this clone: Other DNA sequences from this sample encode an identical CDR3 as well. This chain uses TRBV5-1 with TRBJ2-5; 8 bases line up with TRBD2. Germline CDR1 reads SGHRS; CDR2 reads YFSETQ. This CDR3 contains 14 residues. The trim removed 0 bases at V and 2 bases at J, leaving 0 bases unmatched. CDR3 loop: CASSLASGQETQYF. The CDR3 DNA follows: TGCGCCAGCAGCTTGGCTAGCGGGCAAGAGACCCAGTACTTC.

The chain is built from TRBV19 and TRBJ1-3, with TRBD1 matching 7 bases. This CDR3 contains 16 residues. After removal of 4 bases from V and 0 bases from J, the junction contained 6 bases not matched to a gene. CDR1 and CDR2 (germline): LNHDA, SQIVND (reference sequence). The CDR3 protein is CASSTKGGLSGNTIYF. The CDR3 region has the DNA TGTGCCAGTAGTACGAAAGGGGGCCTCTCTGGAAACACCATATATTTT.

The chain couples TRBV6-2 or TRBV6-3 to TRBJ1-1; 10 nucleotides align to TRBD1. The CDR3 extends over 14 amino acids. Germline CDR1 and CDR2: MNHEY and SVGEGT. V lost 6 bases to trimming and J lost 7 bases; unmatched junction nucleotides: 8. The CDR3 sequence is CASSGTGAPLEAFF. CDR3 coding DNA: TGTGCCAGCAGCGGGACAGGGGCTCCACTTGAAGCTTTCTTT.

V gene TRBV30 combines with J gene TRBJ2-7; D remains ambiguous. V lost 2 bases and J 6 bases, leaving 14 bases between the germline ends. Germline CDR1 is GTSNPN and CDR2 is SVGIG (reference sequence). The CDR3 consists of 13 residues. DNA for the CDR3: TGTGCCTGGAGTTCGGTGGGGTTGGGCGAGCAGTACTTC. Its protein is CAWSSVGLGEQYF.

The J gene is TRBJ2-1, the V gene TRBV27; D is ambiguous. Per the germline V gene, CDR1 is MNHEY and CDR2 is SMNVEV (reference sequence). The ends were cut back, 0 bases at V and 9 bases at J, with 15 bases in the middle. This CDR3 spans 15 amino acids. This CDR3 reads CASSLSGLGMFEQFF. DNA of the CDR3: TGTGCCAGCAGTTTATCCGGCTTAGGAATGTTTGAGCAGTTCTTC.

This clone was counted only a few times. This chain connects TRBV4-2 to TRBJ1-5; D unclear. This CDR3 is 13 amino acids long. Per germline, CDR1 LGHNA and CDR2 YNFKEQ. V shed 0 bases and J shed 5 bases, with 5 bases lying between them. Written as DNA, the CDR3 is TGTGCCAGCAGCCAAGATCCGGATCAGCCCCAGCATTTT. Its protein product is CASSQDPDQPQHF.

The gene calls are TRBV6-6 and TRBJ1-2; 9 nucleotides match TRBD1. Germline V lookup: CDR1 MNHNY, CDR2 SVGAGI (reference sequence). This CDR3 region has 15 residues. The V gene end was trimmed by 6 bases and the J gene end by 3 bases; junction bases not matched to a gene: 8. The CDR3 region is CASRPNRGRDYGYTF. As DNA, the CDR3 is TGTGCCAGCAGGCCCAACAGGGGGCGCGACTATGGCTACACCTTC.